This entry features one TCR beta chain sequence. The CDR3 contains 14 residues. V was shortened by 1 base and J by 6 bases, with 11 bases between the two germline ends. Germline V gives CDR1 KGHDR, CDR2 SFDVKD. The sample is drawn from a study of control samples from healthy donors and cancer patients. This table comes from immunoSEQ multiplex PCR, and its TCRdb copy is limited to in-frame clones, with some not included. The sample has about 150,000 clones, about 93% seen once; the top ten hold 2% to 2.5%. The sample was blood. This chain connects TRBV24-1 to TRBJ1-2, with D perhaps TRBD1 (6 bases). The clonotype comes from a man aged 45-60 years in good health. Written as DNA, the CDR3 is TGTGCCACCAGTGATTTAGGGGGGATCGATGGCTACACCTTC. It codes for CATSDLGGIDGYTF.